This T cell receptor beta chain is drawn from a study of T-cell reconstitution after alpha-beta-depleted transplantation in children. Findings and limits, study-wide: It was newly produced T cells that mostly accounted for T-cell counts and diversity one year after transplant. Surviving recipient T cells and thymic progenitors underlay high day-60 TCRbeta diversity in some patients. Alpha-beta T cells about two months after transplant reportedly derived from several hundred expanded graft clones.

The CDR3 sequence is 16 residues long. V was clipped by 6 bases and J by 2 bases, with 18 bases between them. This clonotype was seen repeatedly, ten times or more. The antigen remains undetermined. Molecular barcoding with unique molecular identifiers was used for the TCRbeta library. TCRdb redid the calling of the PCR reads with MiXCR, one entry per CDR3 protein. The sample has 600,000 to 800,000 distinct CDR3 sequences; under 15% are singletons. The V call is TRBV12-3 or TRBV12-4, the J call TRBJ2-3; TRBD1 is a possible D gene (5 bases). The sample in question was PBMCs, obtained before TCRalphabeta/CD19-depleted stem cell transplant. The clonotype originates from a girl aged 2-9 years with congenital amegakaryocytic thrombocytopenia, due to receive a stem cell transplant. CDR3 sequence reads: CASRPPLREPTDTQYF. For the CDR3, the DNA is TGTGCCAGCAGGCCACCTCTCAGGGAACCCACAGATACGCAGTATTTT.